The 30 T cell receptor beta chains in this list originate from one sample, sequenced in a study of identical twins' blood T cells (dated by TCRdb to the early 2010s). Receptors were amplified or captured by 5' RACE. The sequencer listed for this sample is Illumina Genome Analyzer IIx. TCRdb reprocessing: public reads trimmed at Q25 with fastp, clones called with MiXCR, in-frame beta chains kept. Each record represents a unique CDR3 protein, reported with the most common genes and DNA among its rows. The sample table holds 400,000 or so distinct CDR3 sequences, of which 28% were seen once. The ten biggest clones cover 6.1% of the sample. What was sequenced was PBMCs. These receptors all stem from a woman aged 18-49 years in good health.

A few counts support this clonotype. J is TRBJ1-1 and V is TRBV20-1; 9 bases are shared with TRBD1. Germline CDR1 is DFQATT and CDR2 is SNEGSKA (reference sequence). The junction had 7 bases not matched to a gene; V was cut back by 5 bases and J by 0 bases. The CDR3 runs 15 residues. CDR3 DNA sequence: TGCAGTGCTGGGGGACAGGGAAGGATGAACACTGAAGCTTTCTTT. It codes for CSAGGQGRMNTEAFF.

This clonotype occurred a few times. The CDR3 region has the DNA TGTGCCAGTAGTATAGTCCAGACGGTGAACACTGAAGCTTTCTTT. Translation: CASSIVQTVNTEAFF. V and J are TRBV19 and TRBJ1-1; D ambiguous. Trimming left V 1 base short and J 0 bases short, with 9 bases between. The CDR3 totals 15 residues. Germline V CDR1 and CDR2: LNHDA, SQIVND (reference sequence). Based on the CDR3 plus reference TRBV19 and TRBJ1-1, the full variable domain is DGGITQSPKYLFRKEGQNVTLSCEQNLNHDAMYWYRQDPGQGLRLIYYSQIVNDFQKGDIAEGYSVSREKKESFPLTVTSAQKNPTAFYLCASSIVQTVNTEAFFGQGTRLTVV.

The chain is built from TRBV6-6 and TRBJ1-5; D gene ambiguous. Germline values: CDR1 MNHNY, CDR2 SVGAGI (reference sequence). The CDR3 has 16 amino acids. V was trimmed by 6 bases and J by 7 bases, leaving 22 bases between them. CDR3 residues: CASSPLRGSRGQPQHF. The CDR3 bases are TGTGCCAGCAGCCCCCTCCGGGGTTCCCGAGGGCAGCCCCAGCATTTT.

The rearrangement links TRBV9 to TRBJ1-6; no clear D. This CDR3 comprises 14 residues. The germline gives CDR1 SGDLS, CDR2 YYNGEE. With 0 bases removed from V and 11 bases from J, the gap between germline ends came to 12 bases. As DNA, the CDR3 is TGTGCCAGCAGCGTAGATGGCGTAAGGACACCCCTCCACTTT. Its protein is CASSVDGVRTPLHF.

In nucleotides, the CDR3 is TGTGCCAGCAGCTTGGTCAGCGTCCAGGGTCGGGAAAAACTGTTTTTT. Translation gives CASSLVSVQGREKLFF. The V gene is TRBV7-9, the J gene TRBJ1-4; D might be TRBD1 (5 bases). Germline lookup yields CDR1 SEHNR and CDR2 FQNEAQ (reference sequence). The CDR3 totals 16 residues. The ends were cut back, 3 bases at V and 8 bases at J, with 19 bases in the middle. The full variable domain, rest sourced from reference TRBV7-9 and TRBJ1-4, is DTGVSQNPRHKITKRGQNVTFRCDPISEHNRLYWYRQTLGQGPEFLTYFQNEAQLEKSRLLSDRFSAERPKGSFSTLEIQRTEQGDSAMYLCASSLVSVQGREKLFFGSGTQLSVL.

This clonotype was counted a few times. The chain has TRBV29-1 and TRBJ1-2; D remains unclear. CDR3 length equals 12 residues. Trimming cost V 4 bases and J 5 bases, with 11 bases left between them. Germline loops: CDR1 SQVTM, CDR2 ANQGSEA. In DNA form, the CDR3 reads TGCAGCGTTGTAATCAGTTCTTATGGCTACACCTTC. As protein: CSVVISSYGYTF.

V usage is TRBV24-1 and J usage is TRBJ2-5; D remains ambiguous. CDR3 size: 13 residues. CDR1 and CDR2 (germline): KGHDR, SFDVKD. Trimming took 3 bases from V and 5 from J, leaving 9 bases between them. Here the CDR3 DNA reads TGTGCCACCAGTGATAGTTTGACGGAGACCCAGTACTTC. Amino acids: CATSDSLTETQYF.

This clonotype has a count of ten or more. The rearrangement uses TRBV6-1 and TRBJ1-2; 7 nucleotides agree with TRBD1. The length of the CDR3 is 13 residues. Losses at the gene ends were 1 base for V and 6 bases for J; bases not matched to a gene: 2. The germline CDR1 and CDR2 sequences are MNHNS and SASEGT. The CDR3: CASSEGQGDGYTF. In nucleotides, the CDR3 is TGTGCCAGCAGTGAAGGACAGGGCGATGGCTACACCTTC.

The rearrangement uses TRBV14 and TRBJ1-1; possible D gene TRBD1, 6 bases. The CDR3 sequence is 15 residues long. V was pared by 0 bases and J by 9 bases, with 17 bases between. Germline loops: CDR1 SGHDN, CDR2 FVKESK. The CDR3 sequence: CASSQDPRGREKAFF. CDR3 DNA: TGTGCCAGCAGCCAAGATCCGAGGGGGAGGGAAAAAGCTTTCTTT.

The genes are TRBV7-2 and TRBJ2-1, with D possibly being TRBD2 (5 bases). Germline V gene lookup returns CDR1 SGHTA and CDR2 FQGNSA. The CDR3 extends over 17 amino acids. Trimming left V 5 bases short and J 3 bases short, with 20 bases between. CDR3 DNA sequence: TGTGCCAGCAGCCCGCCTCTACGGGGAAGACACTACAATGAGCAGTTCTTC. The encoded protein is CASSPPLRGRHYNEQFF.

The chain joins TRBV29-1 to TRBJ2-2, with 10 bases lining up with TRBD2. CDR3 length equals 13 residues. The V and J ends lost 7 bases and 4 bases, in that order; junction bases with no gene match: 3. From germline, CDR1 is SQVTM and CDR2 ANQGSEA. In DNA form, the CDR3 reads TGCAGCGCCTGGACTAGCGGCACCGGGGAGCTGTTTTTT. It specifies CSAWTSGTGELFF.

There are many counts of this clonotype. The chain is built from TRBV5-1 and TRBJ2-1; TRBD2 is a possible D gene (6 bases). Germline V gene sequence: CDR1 SGHRS, CDR2 YFSETQ. V shed 6 bases and J shed 6 bases, with 10 bases lying between them. The CDR3 has 12 residues. The CDR3 DNA follows: TGCGCCAGCAAGTGGCGGGGCAATGAGCAGTTCTTC. Its protein is CASKWRGNEQFF.

The rearrangement joins TRBV20-1 to TRBJ2-7; D is uncertain. From germline, CDR1 is DFQATT and CDR2 SNEGSKA (reference sequence). The ends were cut back, 3 bases at V and 0 bases at J, with 6 bases in the middle. CDR3 length: 12 amino acids. The CDR3 DNA follows: TGCAGTGCTAGGAAAGGCTCCTACGAGCAGTACTTC. Translation gives CSARKGSYEQYF.

This clonotype has just one count. The chain joins TRBV19 to TRBJ1-1, with 8 bases identical to TRBD1. The V gene end was trimmed by 6 bases and the J gene end by 1 base; junction bases not matched to a gene: 7. The CDR3 has 15 amino acids. Germline V gene lookup returns CDR1 LNHDA and CDR2 SQIVND (reference sequence). The CDR3 coding sequence is TGTGCCAGTAGCCTGCGGGACAGGTCGAACACTGAAGCTTTCTTT. Its translation: CASSLRDRSNTEAFF.

A few counts support this clonotype. The chain joins TRBV6-5 to TRBJ2-1; D is perhaps TRBD1 or TRBD2 (5 bases each). V lost 4 bases and J lost 8, with 12 bases in between. Germline CDR1 MNHEY, CDR2 SVGAGI. This CDR3 has 13 amino acids. CDR3 nucleotides: TGTGCCAGCAGTTGGGACGGGTGGGATGAGCAGTTCTTC. Translation gives CASSWDGWDEQFF.

This clonotype turned up a few times. The rearrangement joins TRBV5-5 to TRBJ1-4, with 7 positions matching TRBD1. The CDR3 is 15 amino acids. Trimming took 1 base from V and 8 from J; bases not matched to a gene: 8. Germline CDR1 reads SGHKS; CDR2 reads YYEKEE (reference sequence). The CDR3 DNA is TGTGCCAGCAGCTTGACGACAGGGTCGAGGGAAAAACTGTTTTTT. Amino acid sequence: CASSLTTGSREKLFF.

In nucleotides, the CDR3 is TGTGCCAGCAGCCAAAGGTCACGGAGCTATGGCTACACCTTC. This codes for CASSQRSRSYGYTF. J is TRBJ1-2 and V is TRBV3-1; D gene unclear. The CDR3 sequence is 14 residues long. V dropped 2 bases and J dropped 4 bases, with 11 bases sitting between them. Looked up from germline, CDR1 is LGHDT and CDR2 is YNNKEL (reference sequence). Full variable domain (remainder filled in from reference TRBV3-1 and TRBJ1-2): DTAVSQTPKYLVTQMGNDKSIKCEQNLGHDTMYWYKQDSKKFLKIMFSYNNKELIINETVPNRFSPKSPDKAHLNLHINSLELGDSAVYFCASSQRSRSYGYTFGSGTRLTVV.

This clonotype has a handful of counts. The chain employs TRBV29-1 and TRBJ2-7, with 7 bases that match TRBD1. CDR1 is SQVTM and CDR2 is ANQGSEA in the germline V gene. CDR3 size: 15 residues. The junction had 9 bases not matched to a gene; V was cut back by 4 bases and J by 0 bases. CDR3 protein: CSVGIPSGGSYEQYF. DNA for the CDR3: TGCAGCGTTGGGATCCCTTCAGGGGGCTCCTACGAGCAGTACTTC.

In its sample, this clonotype was seen many times. The chain employs TRBV6-6 and TRBJ1-1; D is perhaps TRBD1 (6 bases). Trimming shortened V by 5 bases and J by 1 base, and 11 bases separated the two germline ends. The CDR3 has 14 amino acids. CDR1 MNHNY and CDR2 SVGAGI come from the germline V gene (reference sequence). The CDR3 is CASSPPGQNTEAFF. The CDR3 coding sequence is TGTGCCAGCAGTCCCCCGGGACAGAACACTGAAGCTTTCTTT.

The CDR3 DNA sequence: TGTGCCAGTAGTGTTGACAGGGTTGAGTGGCCCCAGCATTTT. Translating it yields CASSVDRVEWPQHF. V and J are TRBV19 and TRBJ1-5; TRBD1 matches 7 bases. V trimming: 5 bases; J trimming: 9 bases; junction bases outside the gene matches: 10. In germline, CDR1 is LNHDA, CDR2 SQIVND (reference sequence). This CDR3 comprises 14 residues.

Concerning this clonotype: A read error is possible here, since a much larger clone lies one base away. V is TRBV6-1 and J is TRBJ1-2; D uncertain. Germline assignment: CDR1 MNHNS and CDR2 SASEGT. This CDR3 has 13 residues. Trimming took 1 base from V and 7 from J, leaving 10 bases between them. This CDR3 reads CASSEEMMSGYTF. The CDR3, as DNA: TGTGCCAGCAGTGAAGAAATGATGTCTGGCTACACCTTC.

A remark on this clonotype: Given the absence of the conserved phenylalanine or tryptophan at the CDR3 end, a read error is likely. CDR3 sequence: CASDGSYNEQFV. In nucleotides, the CDR3 is TGTGCCAGCGACGGCTCCTACAACGAGCAGTTCGTC. The chain joins TRBV2 to TRBJ2-1; no definite D call. The CDR3 spans 12 residues. Germline lookup yields CDR1 SNHLY and CDR2 FYNNEI.

This clonotype was seen a few times. This chain joins TRBV7-9 and TRBJ1-4; 8 nucleotides line up with TRBD1. The CDR3 covers 15 residues. J lost 6 bases, V lost 5 bases, and 8 bases had no gene match. Per the germline V gene, CDR1 is SEHNR and CDR2 is FQNEAQ (reference sequence). The CDR3 DNA sequence: TGTGCCAGCAGCCCCCCGGACAGGGTACATGAAAAACTGTTTTTT. It is translated as CASSPPDRVHEKLFF.

This rearrangement joins TRBV10-3 to TRBJ2-7; 9 nucleotides agree with TRBD1. From germline, CDR1 is ENHRY and CDR2 SYGVKD. This CDR3 is 13 amino acids long. J was trimmed by 5 bases and V by 10 bases; bases with no gene match: 9. Here the CDR3 DNA reads TGTGCCACCACAGGGACAGGGACCAACGAGCAGTACTTC. It codes for CATTGTGTNEQYF.

This clonotype was counted a few times. V usage is TRBV20-1 and J usage is TRBJ2-3; D not certain. Germline CDR1 DFQATT, CDR2 SNEGSKA (reference sequence). This CDR3 contains 11 residues. V lost 2 bases to trimming and J lost 5 bases, with 5 bases between them. The CDR3 DNA follows: TGCAGTGCTAGATGGGGAGATACGCAGTATTTT. It is translated as CSARWGDTQYF.

The V and J genes are TRBV18 and TRBJ2-1; perhaps TRBD2 as D (5 bases). Germline CDR1 KGHSH, CDR2 LQKENI. Trimming took off 3 bases at V and 6 bases at J, with 12 bases between the two ends. The CDR3 has 14 residues. CDR3 DNA: TGTGCCAGCTCACCCCGCCGGGGTGGCAATGAGCAGTTCTTC. Protein: CASSPRRGGNEQFF.

This clonotype has only one observation. The J gene is TRBJ2-7, the V gene TRBV20-1, with 11 bases lining up with TRBD2. The CDR3 is 15 amino acids. CDR1 is DFQATT and CDR2 is SNEGSKA in the germline V gene (reference sequence). Trimming at V came to 3 bases and at J to 7 bases, leaving 11 bases not matched to a gene. CDR3 loop: CSASGLAGGLAEQYF. CDR3 coding DNA: TGCAGTGCTAGTGGTTTAGCGGGAGGGCTCGCTGAGCAGTACTTC.

This clonotype was counted once. The chain has TRBV7-9 and TRBJ2-2, with no clear D. Per the germline V gene, CDR1 is SEHNR and CDR2 is FQNEAQ (reference sequence). The CDR3 is 14 residues long. Trimming took off 11 bases at V and 0 bases at J, with 13 bases between the two ends. DNA of the CDR3: TGTGCCGCCCAGACGGGCGCGAACACCGGGGAGCTGTTTTTT. This encodes CAAQTGANTGELFF. The full variable domain, with the rest looked up from reference TRBV7-9 and TRBJ2-2, is DTGVSQNPRHKITKRGQNVTFRCDPISEHNRLYWYRQTLGQGPEFLTYFQNEAQLEKSRLLSDRFSAERPKGSFSTLEIQRTEQGDSAMYLCAAQTGANTGELFFGEGSRLTVL.

The chain joins TRBV29-1 to TRBJ2-7; tentatively, D is TRBD2 (6 bases). The germline CDR1 and CDR2 sequences are SQVTM and ANQGSEA. The ends were cut back, 7 bases at V and 4 bases at J, with 20 bases in the middle. This CDR3 has 14 amino acids. The CDR3 sequence is CSAREADYIYEQYF. The CDR3 DNA reads TGCAGCGCGAGAGAAGCGGACTACATTTACGAGCAGTACTTC.

The chain uses TRBV6-1 and TRBJ2-4; D call uncertain. V shed 4 bases and J shed 8 bases, with 9 bases lying between them. The CDR3 is 12 amino acids. Germline-derived CDR1 and CDR2 are MNHNS and SASEGT. CDR3 nucleotides: TGTGCCAGCAGTGGCCCTGGAGACATTCAGTACTTC. Its translation is CASSGPGDIQYF.